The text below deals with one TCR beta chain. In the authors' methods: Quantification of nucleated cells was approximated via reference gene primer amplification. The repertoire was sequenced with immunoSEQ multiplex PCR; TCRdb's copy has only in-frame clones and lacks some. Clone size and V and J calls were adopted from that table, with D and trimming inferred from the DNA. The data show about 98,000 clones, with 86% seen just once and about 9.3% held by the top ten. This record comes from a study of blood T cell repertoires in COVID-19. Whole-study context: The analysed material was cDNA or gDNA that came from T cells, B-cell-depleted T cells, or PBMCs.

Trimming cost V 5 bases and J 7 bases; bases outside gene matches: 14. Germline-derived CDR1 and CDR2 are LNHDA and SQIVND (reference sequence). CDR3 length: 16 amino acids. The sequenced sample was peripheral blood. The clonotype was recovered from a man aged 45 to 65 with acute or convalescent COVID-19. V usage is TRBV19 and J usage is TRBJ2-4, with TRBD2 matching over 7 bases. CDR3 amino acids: CASSSALLASFNIQYF. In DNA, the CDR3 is TGTGCCAGTAGTTCTGCCTTACTAGCGAGCTTCAACATTCAGTACTTC.